Below, 14 T cell receptor beta chains from the same sample are listed, as sequenced in a study of monozygotic twins with inflammatory bowel disease. Reprocessing the 5' RACE reads, TCRdb reports a single entry for every CDR3 protein and omits DNA. The sample's table shows 440,000 or so distinct CDR3 sequences. Specimen: blood. These receptors all stem from a human donor with ulcerative colitis or Crohn's disease, or a healthy co-twin of an affected twin (not recorded which).

The chain uses TRBV5-1 and TRBJ2-2; TCRdb's D call, TRBD1, is unchecked because there is no DNA. CDR1 is SGHRS and CDR2 is YFSETQ in the germline V gene. The CDR3 is 15 residues long. Here the CDR3 reads CASSLGTGNTGELFF.

The rearrangement links TRBV10-3 to TRBJ1-2. The CDR3 totals 13 residues. The germline CDR1 and CDR2 sequences are ENHRY and SYGVKD. This CDR3 is CAISFRTSDGYTF.

The chain links TRBV7-9 to TRBJ2-2. Germline-derived CDR1 and CDR2 are SEHNR and FQNEAQ (reference sequence). The CDR3 is made up of 12 amino acids. CDR3 sequence: CARQDGTGELFF. The full variable domain, with the rest looked up from reference TRBV7-9 and TRBJ2-2, is DTGVSQNPRHKITKRGQNVTFRCDPISEHNRLYWYRQTLGQGPEFLTYFQNEAQLEKSRLLSDRFSAERPKGSFSTLEIQRTEQGDSAMYLCARQDGTGELFFGEGSRLTVL.

The chain recombines TRBV27 with TRBJ1-4; checking the TCRdb D call of TRBD1 is not possible without DNA. The germline CDR1 and CDR2 sequences are MNHEY and SMNVEV (reference sequence). The CDR3 totals 14 residues. The CDR3 sequence is CASNNRGGNEKLFF.

CDR3 in amino acids: CATRQGSGTEAFF. V gene TRBV15 combines with J gene TRBJ1-1. CDR1 and CDR2 (germline): LNHNV, YYDKDF (reference sequence). The CDR3 has 13 residues.

The rearrangement links TRBV7-3 to TRBJ2-3; lacking DNA, the TRBD2 call made by TCRdb goes unchecked. This CDR3 region has 13 residues. Germline-derived CDR1 and CDR2 are SGHTA and FQGTGA. The CDR3 loop reads CASSFSAPDTQYF.

The genes are TRBV7-9 and TRBJ2-7; the TRBD1 assignment by TCRdb is unverifiable without DNA. The CDR3 extends over 15 amino acids. Germline CDR1 SEHNR, CDR2 FQNEAQ (reference sequence). This CDR3 is CASSQDRALSYEQYF.

The chain carries TRBV6-2 or TRBV6-3 and TRBJ1-6; TCRdb's D call, TRBD1, is unchecked because there is no DNA. Germline V gene sequence: CDR1 MNHEY, CDR2 SVGEGT. This CDR3 is built from 19 residues. The CDR3 protein is CASSYYPVVLTGENSPLHF.

The genes are TRBV11-2 and TRBJ1-2; TCRdb selects TRBD1, and the lack of DNA leaves this call unchecked. CDR3 size: 15 residues. Germline V CDR1 and CDR2: SGHAT, FQNNGV. The CDR3 loop is CASSLRTGPTYGYTF.

This chain's CDR3 is CASSSSSGSGTGELFF. The chain combines TRBV5-4 with TRBJ2-2; TCRdb names TRBD2, which stays unverified in the absence of DNA. Germline V lookup: CDR1 SGHNT, CDR2 YYREEE (reference sequence). The CDR3 has 16 residues.

The V and J genes are TRBV12-3 or TRBV12-4 and TRBJ1-2. The CDR3 spans 12 residues. The CDR3 reads CASSQRGNGYTF.

The chain combines TRBV4-3 with TRBJ2-2; TCRdb returns TRBD2, unconfirmable since there is no DNA. Germline V gives CDR1 LGHNA, CDR2 YSLEER. This CDR3 contains 15 residues. The CDR3 spells CASSPLAGGTGELFF.

The J gene is TRBJ2-2, the V gene TRBV12-3 or TRBV12-4; the TCRdb call, TRBD1, lacks DNA for checking. The CDR3 spans 15 residues. CDR3: CASARQGMNGGELFF.

The chain combines TRBV28 with TRBJ1-2; with no DNA, the TCRdb D assignment of TRBD1 cannot be verified. The CDR3 extends over 17 amino acids. Germline values: CDR1 MDHEN, CDR2 SYDVKM. The CDR3 spells CASSLSPGGRVRYGYTF.